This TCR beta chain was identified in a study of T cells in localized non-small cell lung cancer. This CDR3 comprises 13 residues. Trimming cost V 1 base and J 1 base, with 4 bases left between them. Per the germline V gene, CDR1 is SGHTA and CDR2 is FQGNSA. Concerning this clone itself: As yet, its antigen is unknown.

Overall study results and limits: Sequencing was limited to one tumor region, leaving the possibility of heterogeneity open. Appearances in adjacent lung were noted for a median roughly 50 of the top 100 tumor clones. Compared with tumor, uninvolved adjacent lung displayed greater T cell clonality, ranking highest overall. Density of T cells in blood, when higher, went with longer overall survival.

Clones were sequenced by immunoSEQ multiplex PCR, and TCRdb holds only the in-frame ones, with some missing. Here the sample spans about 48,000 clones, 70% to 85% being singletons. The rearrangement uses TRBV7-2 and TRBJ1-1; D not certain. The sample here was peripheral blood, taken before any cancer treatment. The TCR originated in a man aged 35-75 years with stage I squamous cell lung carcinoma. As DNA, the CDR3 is TGTGCCAGCAGCTTAGTTGGGAACACTGAAGCTTTCTTT. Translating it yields CASSLVGNTEAFF.